Listed below are T cell receptor beta chains from one sample, sequenced in a study of response to subunit inactivated influenza vaccine. TCRdb called the RT-PCR reads again in MiXCR, with one record for every CDR3 protein. The profile covers about 650,000 distinct CDR3 sequences, with 15% to 19% appearing a single time and 11% taken by the ten largest. This material consisted of PBMCs from blood, taken 11 to 12 days after vaccination. The receptors originated from a man in his fifties who received an inactivated influenza vaccine. Each CDR3 is given with its conserved first and last residue. Fields, in order: V gene, clone size, D gene, J gene, CDR3 DNA, CDR3 protein. The D gene is left open where the match is weak. Part of the rows lack a size; the others show once, few, many or a class for expanded clones.

>TRBV2|few|NA|TRBJ2-7
TGTGCCATTACAGGGCCAGAAGGCTCCTACGAGCAGTACTTC
CAITGPEGSYEQYF
>TRBV4-2|NA|TRBD1|TRBJ1-1
TGTGCCAGCAGCAGAACCGGGACAGGGACCTCCCAATCCATGAACACTGAAGCTTTCTTT
CASSRTGTGTSQSMNTEAFF
>TRBV24-1|few|TRBD2|TRBJ2-5
TGTGCCACCAGTTACGGGGGACTAGCGCGAGAGACCCAGTACTTC
CATSYGGLARETQYF
>TRBV20-1|NA|NA|TRBJ1-3
TGCAGTGCTAGAGAACCGGGCCGGGGGGGAAACACCATATATTTT
CSAREPGRGGNTIYF
>TRBV10-3|many|TRBD1|TRBJ2-1
TGTGCCATCAGTGAGACGGGACAGGGTATATCGGAGCGGGGTCGGAATGAGCAGTTCTTC
CAISETGQGISERGRNEQFF
>TRBV5-1|NA|NA|TRBJ2-2
TGCGCCAGCAGCTTGGAATCGACCGGGGAGCTGTTTTTT
CASSLESTGELFF
>TRBV4-1|many|TRBD2|TRBJ2-7
TGCGCCAGCAGCCAAGGCCGGCTAGCGGGGGGGCAAACCTACGAGCAGTACTTC
CASSQGRLAGGQTYEQYF
>TRBV5-1|few|TRBD2|TRBJ2-2
TGCGCCAGCAGACCGACGGGAAGCGGGGCCCCCGGGGAGCTGTTTTTT
CASRPTGSGAPGELFF
>TRBV5-8|few|TRBD1|TRBJ2-1
TGTGCCAGCAGCTTGAGACAGGGGCAGTTCTTC
CASSLRQGQFF
>TRBV4-2|NA|NA|TRBJ2-3
TGTGCCAGCAGCCCCCCGGAACTGGCTGGCCGGGGAACAGATACGCAGTATTTT
CASSPPELAGRGTDTQYF
>TRBV6-2/TRBV6-3|NA|TRBD2|TRBJ2-1
TGTGCCAGCGCTATACTAGCGGACTCCTACAATGAGCAGTTCTTC
CASAILADSYNEQFF
>TRBV4-3|few|NA|TRBJ2-3
TGCGCCAGCAGCCAAGATTTCATATACACAGATACGCAGTATTTT
CASSQDFIYTDTQYF
>TRBV6-5|NA|NA|TRBJ1-1
TGTGCCAGCAGTTACTCGATCTCGATGAACACTGAAGCTTTCTTT
CASSYSISMNTEAFF
>TRBV25-1|once|TRBD1|TRBJ1-2
TGTGCCAGCAGTTTATCCGGGACAGGACCATATGGCTACACCTTC
CASSLSGTGPYGYTF
>TRBV6-5|NA|NA|TRBJ2-4
TGTGCCAGCAGTTACTCCTGGGGGCCCTCCGCCAAAAACATTCAGTACTTC
CASSYSWGPSAKNIQYF
>TRBV20-1|few|NA|TRBJ2-5
TGCAGTGCTAGGGTGAGGGGGGAGACCCAGTACTTC
CSARVRGETQYF
>TRBV7-3|NA|TRBD2|TRBJ2-2
TGTGCCAGCAGCTCCGGGACTAGCCGAAACACCGGGGAGCTGTTTTTT
CASSSGTSRNTGELFF
>TRBV7-2|NA|NA|TRBJ2-3
TGTGCCAGCAGCTTGGGGAGATTCGGATACACAGATACGCAGTATTTT
CASSLGRFGYTDTQYF
>TRBV21-1|NA|NA|TRBJ2-5
TGTGCCAGCAGCAAATCCTATGGGTCGGAGGGCGGAAAGCAAGAGACCCAGTACTTC
CASSKSYGSEGGKQETQYF
>TRBV6-1|few|TRBD2|TRBJ2-5
TGTGCCAGCACCCGGACTAGCGGGAGTTTGGTGGAGACCCAGTACTTC
CASTRTSGSLVETQYF
>TRBV28|few|TRBD2|TRBJ2-7
TGTGCCAGCAGGGGACTAGCTCCCCTCGGGTTCGAGCAGTACTTC
CASRGLAPLGFEQYF
>TRBV5-6|few|NA|TRBJ2-3
TGTGCCAGCAGCCCGGTAGTCGGGGATACGCAGTATTTT
CASSPVVGDTQYF
>TRBV28|NA|TRBD2|TRBJ2-7
TGTGCCAGCAGTTTCCAGGGACTAGCGGGAGCACACGAGCAGTACTTC
CASSFQGLAGAHEQYF
>TRBV5-5|few|TRBD2|TRBJ2-1
TGTGCCAGCGCCCAGGGACTAGCGGGAGCCTTTGAGCAGTTCTTC
CASAQGLAGAFEQFF
>TRBV4-2|NA|TRBD2|TRBJ2-1
TGTGCCAGCAGGCTAGCGGCGGGGAATGAGCAGTTCTTC
CASRLAAGNEQFF
>TRBV20-1|few|NA|TRBJ2-3
TGCAGTGCTAGAGATCAAAGGGGATTGGAGCAGTATTTT
CSARDQRGLEQYF
>TRBV12-3/TRBV12-4|few|TRBD1|TRBJ1-1
TGTGCCAGCAGTTTTGGTGACAGGGGTTATGAAGCTTTCTTT
CASSFGDRGYEAFF
>TRBV4-2|NA|NA|TRBJ1-1
TGTGCCAGCAGCCCTCTTCACAGGGCGACCACTGAAGCTTTCTTT
CASSPLHRATTEAFF
>TRBV7-8|many|NA|TRBJ2-1
TGTGCCAGCAGCTTAGCAACTAGTTACAATGAGCAGTTCTTC
CASSLATSYNEQFF
>TRBV7-2|few|TRBD2|TRBJ2-1
TGTGCCAGCAGCTCAATCCTTGGGGGGGGGTACAATGAGCAGTTCTTC
CASSSILGGGYNEQFF
>TRBV12-5|NA|NA|TRBJ2-2
TGTGCTAGTGGTTCCCAGGGACCCGGGGAGCTGTTTTTT
CASGSQGPGELFF
>TRBV29-1|few|NA|TRBJ1-1
TGCAGCGTCCTAGGGGGGCAAACTGAAGCTTTCTTT
CSVLGGQTEAFF
>TRBV7-6|few|TRBD1|TRBJ2-1
TGTGCCAGCAGCTTACGGGACAGGGGCAAAAGTGAGCAGTTCTTC
CASSLRDRGKSEQFF
>TRBV28|few|NA|TRBJ2-1
TGTGCCAGCAGTTTAGCTCCGGGACGCCGCGACAATGAGCAGTTCTTC
CASSLAPGRRDNEQFF
>TRBV6-2/TRBV6-3|few|TRBD2|TRBJ2-1
TGTGCCAGCAGACTAGCGGGAGTTATCCCCACTAATGAGCAGTTCTTC
CASRLAGVIPTNEQFF
>TRBV4-1|few|TRBD1|TRBJ2-2
TGCGCCAGCAGCGAGACAGGGACCAGGACCGGGGAGCTGTTTTTT
CASSETGTRTGELFF
>TRBV28|few|NA|TRBJ1-1
TGTGCCAGCAGTTTAAGGCACGTTGGAGCTTTCTTT
CASSLRHVGAFF
>TRBV7-9|NA|TRBD1|TRBJ2-3
TGTGCCAGCAGCATCCGGGACAGAAACACAGATACGCAGTATTTT
CASSIRDRNTDTQYF
>TRBV5-6|few|TRBD2|TRBJ2-3
TGTGCCAGCAGACACCTAGCGGGAGGGAGCACAGATACGCAGTATTTT
CASRHLAGGSTDTQYF
>TRBV20-1|NA|TRBD1|TRBJ2-1
TGCAGTGCTACTGGACAGGGGAATGAGCAGTTCTTC
CSATGQGNEQFF
>TRBV12-3/TRBV12-4|few|NA|TRBJ1-2
TGTGCCAGCACCAACCCTCTCACGGGAGGCTATGGCTACACCTTC
CASTNPLTGGYGYTF
>TRBV10-3|NA|TRBD1|TRBJ1-1
TGTGCCATCAGTGACCTCGGACAGGGCGGCACTGAAGCTTTCTTT
CAISDLGQGGTEAFF
>TRBV5-5|NA|NA|TRBJ2-1
TGTGCCAGCAGCTTGTTGGTATTTCATGAGCAGTTCTTC
CASSLLVFHEQFF
>TRBV4-3|few|NA|TRBJ2-1
TGCGCCAGCAGCCAAGCGGGAGCCCAGAATGAGCAGTTCTTC
CASSQAGAQNEQFF
>TRBV7-8|NA|NA|TRBJ2-3
TGTGCCAGCAGCTCCGGGATAAAGTCTAGCACAGATACGCAGTATTTT
CASSSGIKSSTDTQYF
>TRBV20-1|NA|NA|TRBJ2-7
TGCAGTGCTCCACGGCGCAACTCCTACGAGCAGTACTTC
CSAPRRNSYEQYF
>TRBV28|many|NA|TRBJ2-7
TGTGCCAGCAGTTTTGGGGCCGAGCAGTACTTC
CASSFGAEQYF
>TRBV20-1|few|TRBD1|TRBJ2-1
TGCAGTGCCAGGACAGGGGGATTGGGCAATGAGCAGTTCTTC
CSARTGGLGNEQFF
>TRBV20-1|few|TRBD2|TRBJ2-5
TGCAGTGCTAGAGATAGCGGGTATCGGGCAGGGTTCCAAGAGACCCAGTACTTC
CSARDSGYRAGFQETQYF
>TRBV3-1|few|TRBD1|TRBJ2-5
TGTGCCAGCAGCCAAGATTGGACAGGACGGTACCAAGAGACCCAGTACTTC
CASSQDWTGRYQETQYF
>TRBV5-6|many|TRBD2|TRBJ2-3
TGTGCCAGCAGCTGGGGAGCGGGAGCAAGCACAGATACGCAGTATTTT
CASSWGAGASTDTQYF
>TRBV15|NA|TRBD1|TRBJ1-6
TGTGCCACCAGCAGACCTTCACAGGGGTACAATTCACCCCTCCACTTT
CATSRPSQGYNSPLHF
>TRBV7-6|many|TRBD1|TRBJ2-7
TGTGCCAGCAGCTTTATGGGACAGGGCCCCAACGAGCAGTACTTC
CASSFMGQGPNEQYF